Following are 25 T cell receptor beta chains from one sample sequenced in a study of cytomegalovirus exposure and HLA in healthy donors. 13 Jbeta primers and 60 Vbeta primers were used for the PCR. Libraries were prepared by immunoSEQ multiplex PCR; TCRdb keeps only in-frame clonotypes and omits some of them. The data show approximately 110,000 clones, approximately 80% seen once. The sample taken for sequencing was PBMCs. The receptors stem from a man aged 35-49 years in good health and CMV-seronegative.

The rearrangement links TRBV19 to TRBJ1-1; 7 bases are a match to TRBD1. Germline trimming cut 3 bases from V and 4 bases from J; bases unmatched to any gene: 8. The CDR3 sequence is 15 residues long. Germline CDR1 is LNHDA and CDR2 is SQIVND (reference sequence). CDR3 coding DNA: TGTGCCAGTAGTATCCTGAAAGACAGGGCCACTGAAGCTTTCTTT. This encodes CASSILKDRATEAFF.

The rearrangement uses TRBV7-3 and TRBJ2-1; 8 nucleotides match TRBD2. V shed 4 bases and J 7 bases; nucleotides not matched to a gene: 9. Germline CDR1 and CDR2: SGHTA and FQGTGA. The CDR3 has 15 amino acids. CDR3 sequence: CASSWENSGGNEQFF. The CDR3 DNA sequence: TGTGCCAGCAGCTGGGAGAACAGCGGGGGTAATGAGCAGTTCTTC.

Here the CDR3 DNA reads TGTGCTAGTGGTCGGGACTATAAAAACCAAGAGACCCAGTACTTC. This translates into CASGRDYKNQETQYF. This chain joins TRBV12-5 and TRBJ2-5; the match to TRBD2 covers 7 bases. The germline CDR1 and CDR2 sequences are LGHNT and FRNRAP. Trimming removed 5 bases from V and 0 bases from J; junction bases left unmatched: 6. This CDR3 is 15 amino acids long.

This clone came up a few times. V gene TRBV9 combines with J gene TRBJ2-1, with a weak D call TRBD1 (5 bases). CDR3 length: 14 residues. The V gene's germline CDR1 is SGDLS and CDR2 YYNGEE. V was pared by 0 bases and J by 8 bases, with 12 bases between. CDR3 sequence: CASSVEDTTDEQFF. The CDR3 DNA follows: TGTGCCAGCAGCGTAGAGGACACCACGGATGAGCAGTTCTTC.

A few counts support this clone. The chain uses TRBV19 and TRBJ1-5; D is possibly TRBD1 (5 bases). Trimming stripped 1 base from V and 2 bases from J, with 12 bases between. The CDR3 spans 16 residues. Per germline, CDR1 LNHDA and CDR2 SQIVND (reference sequence). CDR3 coding DNA: TGTGCCAGTAGTATAGGGCCGGGGGGTGGCAATCAGCCCCAGCATTTT. As protein: CASSIGPGGGNQPQHF.

CDR3 coding DNA: TGTGCCAGCAGACCACCCAGCGGGCTAGTTGGGAACTCCTACAATGAGCAGTTCTTC. Translated, it gives CASRPPSGLVGNSYNEQFF. The chain has TRBV2 and TRBJ2-1, with D tentatively TRBD2 (6 bases). The germline V and J ends were trimmed by 6 bases and 0 bases, with 24 bases remaining between them. The CDR3 contains 19 residues. Per germline, CDR1 SNHLY and CDR2 FYNNEI.

The chain is built from TRBV7-8 and TRBJ1-2; 8 bases map to TRBD1. V was clipped by 3 bases and J by 4 bases; unmatched bases: 7. This CDR3 is built from 15 residues. Per germline, CDR1 SGHVS and CDR2 FQNEAQ. CDR3 coding DNA: TGTGCCAGCAGCTTTGGACGACAGGGGTCCTATGGCTACACCTTC. This sequence encodes CASSFGRQGSYGYTF.

The chain has TRBV27 and TRBJ2-2; tentative D call: TRBD2 (7 bases). CDR3 length equals 16 residues. V lost 1 base and J lost 1, with 10 bases in between. The germline CDR1 and CDR2 sequences are MNHEY and SMNVEV (reference sequence). CDR3 nucleotide sequence: TGTGCCAGCAGTTTATGGGGGGGGCAGAACACCGGGGAGCTGTTTTTT. Amino acids: CASSLWGGQNTGELFF.

The chain has TRBV4-1 and TRBJ1-2; a possible D gene is TRBD1 (5 bases). V lost 4 bases to trimming and J lost 8 bases, with 17 bases between them. Germline V CDR1 and CDR2: MGHRA, YSYEKL. CDR3 size: 14 residues. CDR3 nucleotide sequence: TGCGCCAGCAGCCGATTGACAGAAATGGAGGGCTACACCTTC. Translation gives CASSRLTEMEGYTF.

The rearrangement links TRBV29-1 to TRBJ1-1, with 7 bases identical to TRBD1. The CDR3 spans 14 residues. Germline CDR1 SQVTM, CDR2 ANQGSEA. With V trimmed by 4 bases and J by 0 bases, 5 bases remained unmatched. Here the CDR3 reads CSVAGTVMNTEAFF. The CDR3 DNA reads TGCAGCGTTGCCGGGACAGTTATGAACACTGAAGCTTTCTTT.

The CDR3 reads CASSPDRLLHYEQYF. CDR3 nucleotide sequence: TGTGCCAGCAGCCCGGACAGGCTGCTACACTACGAGCAGTACTTC. The genes are TRBV7-2 and TRBJ2-7, with 7 bases that match TRBD1. V lost 5 bases to trimming and J lost 3 bases; unmatched junction nucleotides: 10. The germline gives CDR1 SGHTA, CDR2 FQGNSA. The CDR3 covers 15 residues.

CDR3 sequence: CASSVGQTGQPQHF. Written as DNA, the CDR3 is TGTGCCAGCAGCGTAGGACAGACTGGTCAGCCCCAGCATTTT. The chain uses TRBV9 and TRBJ1-5; TRBD1 might be the D (5 bases). The CDR3 has 14 amino acids. With 0 bases removed from V and 6 bases from J, the gap between germline ends came to 10 bases. The germline V gene has CDR1 SGDLS and CDR2 YYNGEE.

This clone was recorded a few times. The rearrangement links TRBV10-3 to TRBJ1-2, with a weak D call TRBD1 (6 bases). The germline gives CDR1 ENHRY, CDR2 SYGVKD. Trimming removed 3 bases at V and 3 bases at J, with 20 bases between. This CDR3 has 17 residues. The CDR3 sequence: CAISDLENRAWDYGYTF. The CDR3 DNA is TGTGCCATCAGTGACCTCGAGAACAGGGCCTGGGACTATGGCTACACCTTC.

The rearrangement uses TRBV9 and TRBJ1-1; TRBD1 matches at 9 bases. V lost 0 bases, J lost 8 bases, and 5 bases stayed unmatched. The germline V gene has CDR1 SGDLS and CDR2 YYNGEE. The CDR3 extends over 14 amino acids. CDR3 sequence: CASSVGGQGLEAFF. The CDR3 nucleotides are TGTGCCAGCAGCGTAGGGGGACAGGGTTTGGAAGCTTTCTTT.

The chain is built from TRBV5-4 and TRBJ2-3; 10 bases line up with TRBD2. The CDR3 sequence is 15 residues long. The V gene end was trimmed by 1 base and the J gene end by 7 bases; junction bases not matched to a gene: 6. The V gene's germline CDR1 is SGHNT and CDR2 YYREEE (reference sequence). CDR3: CASSLSSGGPYTQYF. CDR3 bases: TGTGCCAGCAGCTTGAGTAGCGGGGGGCCTTATACGCAGTATTTT.

The gene calls are TRBV6-6 and TRBJ2-1; the D gene is possibly TRBD1 (6 bases). V was cut by 5 bases and J by 7 bases, with 15 bases left in between. The CDR3 length is 14 residues. CDR1 and CDR2 (germline): MNHNY, SVGAGI (reference sequence). CDR3 amino acids: CASSDAGVGNEQFF. CDR3 in DNA: TGTGCCAGCAGTGACGCAGGGGTGGGGAATGAGCAGTTCTTC.

The V and J genes are TRBV27 and TRBJ2-7; maybe TRBD1 (5 bases). Germline lookup yields CDR1 MNHEY and CDR2 SMNVEV (reference sequence). Trimming removed 4 bases from V and 0 bases from J, with 10 bases in between. The CDR3 sequence is 14 residues long. The CDR3 sequence is CASSYDSISYEQYF. CDR3 nucleotide sequence: TGTGCCAGCAGTTATGACAGCATCTCCTACGAGCAGTACTTC.

The rearrangement joins TRBV6-5 to TRBJ2-7; D call uncertain. CDR1 and CDR2 (germline): MNHEY, SVGAGI. This CDR3 is 13 amino acids long. V dropped 6 bases and J dropped 3 bases, with 12 bases sitting between them. The CDR3 region is CASRPPGVYEQYF. CDR3 in DNA: TGTGCCAGCAGACCACCCGGAGTCTACGAGCAGTACTTC.

The chain uses TRBV5-1 and TRBJ1-2, with 7 bases lining up with TRBD1. Germline V CDR1 and CDR2: SGHRS, YFSETQ. The CDR3 is made up of 14 amino acids. J gave up 5 bases and V 5 bases, and 9 bases lay outside the gene matches. The CDR3 DNA reads as TGCGCCAGCAGTCGACCGGGACAGCCATATGGCTACACCTTC. This gives the protein CASSRPGQPYGYTF.

This clone was detected once. This chain uses TRBV5-5 with TRBJ1-1, with 7 bases lining up with TRBD1. In germline, CDR1 is SGHKS, CDR2 YYEKEE (reference sequence). V dropped 5 bases and J dropped 1; count of bases not matched to a gene: 8. The CDR3 covers 15 residues. The CDR3 sequence: CASRWNRGTNTEAFF. The CDR3 coding sequence is TGTGCCAGCAGGTGGAACAGGGGAACGAACACTGAAGCTTTCTTT.

Of note for this clone: Other DNA sequences in the sample encode the same CDR3. The chain recombines TRBV5-5 with TRBJ1-1; 7 positions agree with TRBD1. This CDR3 comprises 14 residues. V lost 5 bases to trimming and J lost 8 bases; unmatched junction nucleotides: 12. Germline assignment: CDR1 SGHKS and CDR2 YYEKEE (reference sequence). As DNA, the CDR3 is TGTGCCAGCAGGGAGACCGGGACAGTAACCGAAGCTTTCTTT. Translation: CASRETGTVTEAFF.

In regard to this clone: The junction and the germline gene differ at one end; a read error may be behind it. The V gene is TRBV4-3, the J gene TRBJ2-6; maybe TRBD1 (6 bases). From germline, CDR1 is LGHNA and CDR2 YSLEER. There are 15 residues in the CDR3. Written as DNA, the CDR3 is TGCGCCAGCAGCCACGGACAGCCTGGGGCCAACGGCCTGACTTTC. Protein: CASSHGQPGANGLTF.

Regarding this clone: At one end, the junction sequence differs from germline, possibly due to a read error. This chain links TRBV7-2 with TRBJ1-5; no definite D call. Germline CDR1 reads SGHTA; CDR2 reads FQGNSA. The CDR3 is made up of 14 amino acids. The chain's CDR3 is CASNGAGSSQPQHF. For the CDR3, the DNA is TGTGCCAGCAACGGTGCGGGGAGCAGTCAGCCCCAGCATTTT.

The chain has TRBV6-1 and TRBJ1-3; tentatively, D is TRBD1 (5 bases). The V end lost 2 bases, the J end lost 0 bases, and 8 bases lay between the germline ends. Germline assignment: CDR1 MNHNS and CDR2 SASEGT. The CDR3 has 15 amino acids. The CDR3 coding sequence is TGTGCCAGCAGTGAACAGGACATCTCTGGAAACACCATATATTTT. Translating it yields CASSEQDISGNTIYF.

V is TRBV7-2 and J is TRBJ1-1; perhaps TRBD1 as D (6 bases). CDR1 is SGHTA, CDR2 FQGNSA, per germline. The V gene lost 6 bases and the J gene lost 5 bases, with 16 bases spanning the gap. The CDR3 is 14 residues long. The CDR3 DNA is TGTGCCAGCAGAAAACAGGGTTTGAGTACTGAAGCTTTCTTT. Its protein product is CASRKQGLSTEAFF.